This is a list of T cell receptor beta chains from one sample in a study of regulatory T cells in long-lasting Graves disease. A single record per CDR3 protein comes from TCRdb applying MiXCR to the multiplex PCR reads. This sample yields about 300,000 distinct CDR3 sequences, of which over 15% are seen a single time; around 36% belongs to the top ten. Source: peripheral blood mononuclear cells (PBMCs), taken at new diagnosis, from a patient treated with antithyroid drugs. The origin of the receptors is a female donor with Graves disease. CDR3s include the opening cysteine and the closing phenylalanine or tryptophan. D genes are given only for firm matches. Clone size appears in some rows only: once, few, many, or a class for an expanded clone.

>few|TRBV11-3|NA|TRBJ2-7
CASSLREQYF
TGTGCCAGCAGCTTGCGCGAGCAGTACTTC
>many|TRBV18|NA|TRBJ1-1
CASSPRLLGGDTEAFF
TGTGCCAGCTCACCACGCCTTCTTGGTGGGGACACTGAAGCTTTCTTT
>many|TRBV6-1|NA|TRBJ2-7
CASRSLFGSSYEQYF
TGTGCCAGCAGATCCCTTTTTGGCAGCTCCTACGAGCAGTACTTC
>many|TRBV20-1|NA|TRBJ1-1
CSASVQANTEAFF
TGCAGTGCTAGTGTACAGGCGAACACTGAAGCTTTCTTT
>many|TRBV19|NA|TRBJ1-4
CASSMGPKAGNEKLFF
TGTGCCAGTAGTATGGGCCCCAAAGCCGGTAATGAAAAACTGTTTTTT
>few|TRBV2|NA|TRBJ2-5
CASMPPTQETQYF
TGTGCCAGCATGCCGCCCACCCAAGAGACCCAGTACTTC
>many|TRBV24-1|TRBD1|TRBJ1-2
CATSDPGTGGKDGYTF
TGTGCCACCAGTGACCCAGGGACAGGGGGCAAGGATGGCTACACCTTC
>many|TRBV28|NA|TRBJ2-1
CASSLEDNEQFF
TGTGCCAGCAGTTTAGAGGACAATGAGCAGTTCTTC
>many|TRBV3-1|TRBD2|TRBJ2-1
CASSWGTSGPQDEQFF
TGTGCCAGCAGCTGGGGGACTAGCGGCCCGCAGGATGAGCAGTTCTTC
>many|TRBV5-1|NA|TRBJ2-7
CASSRQGMTREQYF
TGCGCCAGCAGCCGTCAGGGGATGACGCGGGAGCAGTACTTC
>few|TRBV18|NA|TRBJ2-3
CASSPWGETTADTQYF
TGTGCCAGCTCACCCTGGGGGGAGACAACCGCAGATACGCAGTATTTT
>NA|TRBV13|TRBD2|TRBJ2-1
CASSLSSGGPYNEQFF
TGTGCCAGCAGCTTATCTAGCGGGGGGCCCTACAATGAGCAGTTCTTC
>many|TRBV5-1|NA|TRBJ2-3
CASSMGPHDTQYF
TGCGCCAGCAGCATGGGACCCCATGATACGCAGTATTTT
>few|TRBV7-3|NA|TRBJ2-4
CASSLLGEQLAKNIQYF
TGTGCCAGCAGCTTATTGGGAGAACAATTAGCCAAAAACATTCAGTACTTC
>NA|TRBV20-1|NA|TRBJ1-2
CSSAEGSYTF
TGCAGTAGTGCAGAGGGTAGCTACACCTTC
>NA|TRBV30|NA|TRBJ1-1
CAWRPTNTEAFF
TGTGCCTGGAGGCCAACGAACACTGAAGCTTTCTTT
>NA|TRBV18|NA|TRBJ1-1
CASSPEAETMNTEAFF
TGTGCCAGCTCACCAGAGGCGGAGACCATGAACACTGAAGCTTTCTTT
>few|TRBV5-5|NA|TRBJ2-3
CASSLWGAGTDTQYF
TGTGCCAGCAGCTTGTGGGGGGCTGGCACAGATACGCAGTATTTT
>many|TRBV6-2/TRBV6-3|TRBD2|TRBJ2-1
CASRIAGRPYNEQFF
TGTGCCAGCAGGATAGCGGGTCGTCCCTACAATGAGCAGTTCTTC
>few|TRBV6-4|NA|TRBJ2-3
CASSATMSTDTQYF
TGTGCCAGCAGTGCAACGATGAGCACAGATACGCAGTATTTT
>few|TRBV5-1|NA|TRBJ1-5
CASSLGEDQPQHF
TGCGCCAGCAGCTTAGGGGAGGATCAGCCCCAGCATTTT
>many|TRBV6-1|NA|TRBJ1-1
CASKQARGFEVNTEAFF
TGTGCCAGCAAGCAGGCCCGGGGGTTCGAGGTGAACACTGAAGCTTTCTTT
>NA|TRBV20-1|NA|TRBJ2-1
CSARKRDTYNEQFF
TGCAGTGCTAGAAAGAGGGACACCTACAATGAGCAGTTCTTC
>NA|TRBV20-1|TRBD1|TRBJ1-1
CSAVVVDRATEAFF
TGCAGTGCTGTTGTGGTGGACAGGGCCACTGAAGCTTTCTTT
>many|TRBV27|NA|TRBJ2-7
CASSWAAGDEQYF
TGTGCCAGCAGTTGGGCGGCAGGGGACGAGCAGTACTTC
>NA|TRBV5-5|NA|TRBJ2-3
CASSLEGADTQYF
TGTGCCAGCAGCTTGGAGGGGGCAGATACGCAGTATTTT